A single sample gave rise to the 11 T cell receptor beta chains below, sequenced in a study of T cell repertoires in cytomegalovirus infection. One entry per CDR3 protein, called by TCRdb with MiXCR from the reads. The table includes around 740,000 distinct CDR3 sequences, 35% detected once. Source material: PBMCs. The receptors here all came from a human donor in good health (CMV status not recorded). Some clones in this sample may be carry-over from other donors' samples.

This clonotype was seen a few times. The chain carries TRBV10-2 and TRBJ1-1; no clear D. With 4 bases removed from V and 5 bases from J, the gap between germline ends came to 11 bases. CDR3 size: 13 residues. Germline V lookup: CDR1 WSHSY, CDR2 SAAADI. CDR3 in DNA: TGCGCCAGCAGTGTCTGGGTTTTGACTGAAGCTTTCTTT. Protein sequence: CASSVWVLTEAFF.

The chain recombines TRBV5-1 with TRBJ1-1; 9 bases are shared with TRBD1. The germline CDR1 and CDR2 sequences are SGHRS and YFSETQ. With V trimmed by 3 bases and J by 0 bases, 9 bases remained unmatched. The CDR3 extends over 17 amino acids. CDR3 sequence reads: CASSSGTGSLMNTEAFF. DNA for the CDR3: TGCGCCAGCAGCTCCGGGACAGGGAGCCTCATGAACACTGAAGCTTTCTTT.

Comments on this clonotype: A much bigger clone sits one base away, suggesting this may be a read error. The chain links TRBV6-8 to TRBJ1-1; D gene ambiguous. CDR1 and CDR2 (germline): MNHGY, SAAAGT. The CDR3 length is 15 residues. The V gene lost 8 bases and the J gene lost 3 bases, with 19 bases spanning the gap. The CDR3 DNA follows: TGTGCCAGCCGCCTGGACGGATCGATACACACTGAAGCTTTCTTT. Translated: CASRLDGSIHTEAFF.

V and J are TRBV29-1 and TRBJ2-1; weak D call: TRBD1 (5 bases). Germline CDR1 reads SQVTM; CDR2 reads ANQGSEA. V was cut by 5 bases and J by 6 bases, with 17 bases left in between. The CDR3 runs to 14 residues. The CDR3 nucleotides are TGCAGCGTTCCGACGTGGGGCCTTTCCAATGAGCAGTTCTTC. It yields the protein CSVPTWGLSNEQFF.

This sequence joins TRBV19 and TRBJ1-1; D gene ambiguous. Between the trimmed V and J ends, which lost 3 bases and 7 bases, there was a span of 12 bases. The CDR3 runs to 13 residues. The germline V gene has CDR1 LNHDA and CDR2 SQIVND (reference sequence). In DNA, the CDR3 is TGTGCCAGTAGTATGACGGGAGGGAATGAAGCTTTCTTT. It specifies CASSMTGGNEAFF.

This clonotype was picked up a small number of times. The chain links TRBV7-9 to TRBJ1-2; 8 bases are a match to TRBD1. V lost 2 bases, J lost 8 bases, and 7 bases stayed unmatched. The germline V gene encodes CDR1 SEHNR and CDR2 FQNEAQ (reference sequence). The CDR3 is made up of 14 amino acids. CDR3 coding DNA: TGTGCCAGCAGCTTACCAGGGGGCATGGGAGGCTACACCTTC. This translates into CASSLPGGMGGYTF.

Turning to this clonotype: A read error may produce the germline difference seen at one junction end. The chain is built from TRBV7-2 and TRBJ1-6; no reliable D call. Germline lookup yields CDR1 SGHTA and CDR2 FQGNSA. The CDR3 runs 15 residues. In DNA form, the CDR3 reads TGTGCCAGCAGCTTAGCCTGGGCGGGTAATTCACCCCTCCAATTT. Protein sequence: CASSLAWAGNSPLQF.

A few counts support this clonotype. The chain combines TRBV20-1 with TRBJ2-7; no clear D. Germline V CDR1 and CDR2: DFQATT, SNEGSKA (reference sequence). The CDR3 is made up of 15 amino acids. V lost 0 bases to trimming and J lost 4 bases, with 16 bases between them. The CDR3 sequence is CSARDPSEYEYEQYF. CDR3 DNA: TGCAGTGCTAGAGATCCGAGTGAGTACGAGTACGAGCAGTACTTC.

With respect to this clonotype: Sequence at one end of the junction differs from germline and may be a read error. This chain uses TRBV28 with TRBJ1-1, with D possibly matching TRBD1 (6 bases). The CDR3 has 12 residues. In germline, CDR1 is MDHEN, CDR2 SYDVKM. The CDR3 protein is CASSGPDSESFF. CDR3 in DNA: TGTGCCAGCAGTGGGCCGGACAGTGAATCTTTCTTT.

The CDR3 region is CATSRGGTGVNTEDFF. The CDR3 DNA reads TGTGCCACCAGCAGAGGGGGGACAGGGGTGAACACTGAAGACTTCTTT. The chain uses TRBV15 and TRBJ1-1, with 10 nucleotides matching TRBD1. Trimming at V came to 1 base and at J to 14 bases, leaving 16 bases not matched to a gene. The CDR3 covers 16 residues. Germline V CDR1 and CDR2: LNHNV, YYDKDF (reference sequence). The variable domain in full, with the rest retrieved from reference TRBV15 and TRBJ1-1, is DAMVIQNPRYQVTQFGKPVTLSCSQTLNHNVMYWYQQKSSQAPKLLFHYYDKDFNNEADTPDNFQSRRPNTSFCFLDIRSPGLGDTAMYLCATSRGGTGVNTEDFFGQGTRLTVV.

The CDR3 region has the DNA TGTGCCAGCAGCACTAGCGGGGAATGGGGGCAAGAGACCCAGTACTTC. Protein sequence: CASSTSGEWGQETQYF. This sequence joins TRBV5-6 and TRBJ2-5; TRBD2 matches at 10 bases. The CDR3 length is 16 residues. The V gene's germline CDR1 is SGHDT and CDR2 YYEEEE. V lost 4 bases and J lost 2; bases outside the gene matches: 8. Based on the CDR3 plus reference TRBV5-6 and TRBJ2-5, the full variable domain is DAGVTQSPTHLIKTRGQQVTLRCSPKSGHDTVSWYQQALGQGPQFIFQYYEEEERQRGNFPDRFSGHQFPNYSSELNVNALLLGDSALYLCASSTSGEWGQETQYFGPGTRLLVL.